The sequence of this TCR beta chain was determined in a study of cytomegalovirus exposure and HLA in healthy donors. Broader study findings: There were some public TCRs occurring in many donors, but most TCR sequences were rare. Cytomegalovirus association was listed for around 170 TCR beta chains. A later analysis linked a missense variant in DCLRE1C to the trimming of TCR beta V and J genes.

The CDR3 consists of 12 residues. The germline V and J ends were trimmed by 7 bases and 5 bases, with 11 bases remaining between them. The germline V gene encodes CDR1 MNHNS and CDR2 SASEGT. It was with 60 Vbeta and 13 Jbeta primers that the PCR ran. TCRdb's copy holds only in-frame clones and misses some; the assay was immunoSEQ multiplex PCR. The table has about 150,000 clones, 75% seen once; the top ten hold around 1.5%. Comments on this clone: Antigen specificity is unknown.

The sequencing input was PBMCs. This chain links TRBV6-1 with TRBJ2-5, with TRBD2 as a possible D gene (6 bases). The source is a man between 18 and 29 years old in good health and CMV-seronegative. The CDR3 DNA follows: TGTGCCAGCAAGGAACGGGGGGAGACCCAGTACTTC. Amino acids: CASKERGETQYF.